This TCR beta chain was captured by sequencing in a study of cytomegalovirus exposure and HLA in healthy donors. Study results and limitations: An analysis that was carried out later associated approximately 15,000 TCR beta sequences with HLA alleles at 0.05 false discovery rate.

Worth noting for this clone: As yet, its antigen is unknown.

V lost 2 bases and J lost 16; bases outside the gene matches: 3. The CDR3 sequence is 11 residues long. Germline CDR1 MNHEY, CDR2 SVGAGI. The primer mix had 60 Vbeta and 13 Jbeta primers. Some clones are missing from TCRdb's copy, which holds only in-frame ones; the method was immunoSEQ multiplex PCR. The data contain roughly 150,000 clones, less than 10% of them singletons. Sequenced: PBMCs. V gene TRBV6-5 combines with J gene TRBJ2-1; 9 bases match TRBD1. The sequence came from a man aged 50-59 years in good health and CMV-seronegative. CDR3 DNA sequence: TGTGCCAGCAGTTACGGACAGGGGAAATTCTTC. Its translation is CASSYGQGKFF.